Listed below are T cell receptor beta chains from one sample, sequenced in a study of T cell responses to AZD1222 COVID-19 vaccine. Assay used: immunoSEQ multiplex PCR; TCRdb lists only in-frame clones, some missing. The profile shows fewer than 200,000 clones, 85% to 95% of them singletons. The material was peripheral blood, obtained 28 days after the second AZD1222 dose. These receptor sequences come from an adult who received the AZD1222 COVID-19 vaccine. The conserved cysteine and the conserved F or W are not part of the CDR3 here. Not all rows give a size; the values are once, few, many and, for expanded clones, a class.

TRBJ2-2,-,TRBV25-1,ASRALGSTGELF
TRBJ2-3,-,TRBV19,ASEGALGTDTQY
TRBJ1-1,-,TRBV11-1,ASSQRQRQGKGAF
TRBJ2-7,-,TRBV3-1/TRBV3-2,ASSPLSGRENYEQY
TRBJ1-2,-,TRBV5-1,ASSLVFSLGTDYGYT
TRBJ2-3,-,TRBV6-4,ASSKGASSTDTQY
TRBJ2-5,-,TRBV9,ASSVGPQGRGTQY
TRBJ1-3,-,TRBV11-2,ASSSASGAHVRGNTIY
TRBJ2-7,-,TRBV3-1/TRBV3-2,ASSQDPRTRGSYEQY
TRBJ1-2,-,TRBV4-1,ASSQEVSTGRGYT
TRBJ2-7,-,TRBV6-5,ASSRTANYEQY
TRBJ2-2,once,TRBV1,TSSNPGLAGGPGKTGELF
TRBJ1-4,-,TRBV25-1,ASRDPNTKKLF
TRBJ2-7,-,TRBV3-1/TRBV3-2,ASSKNSGGPPEQY
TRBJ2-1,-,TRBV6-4,ASSVGSGSRDEQF
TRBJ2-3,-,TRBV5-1,ASRSGPTDTDTQY
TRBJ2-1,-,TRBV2,ASSDRRNEQF
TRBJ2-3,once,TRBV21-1,ASSTHGEGPSTDTQY
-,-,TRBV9,ASSPRAGGFSYEQY
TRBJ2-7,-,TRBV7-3,ASSPQGAGTTYEQY
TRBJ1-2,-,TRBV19,ASSRGQGLTNYGYT
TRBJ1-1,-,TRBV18,ASSPPWAANTEAF
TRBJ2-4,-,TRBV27,ASSFGGWVKNIQY
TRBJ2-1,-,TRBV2,ASSDRGRGYNEQF
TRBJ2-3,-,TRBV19,ASSTSPGADTQY
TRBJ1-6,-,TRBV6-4,ASSRDKGSPLH
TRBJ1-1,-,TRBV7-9,ASSLRIGGSYTEAF
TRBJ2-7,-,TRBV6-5,ASSPTGGYEQY
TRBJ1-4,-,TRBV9,ASSVNPGGEKLF
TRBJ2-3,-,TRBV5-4,ASSTQPRTDTQY
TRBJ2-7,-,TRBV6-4,ASSDGYEQY